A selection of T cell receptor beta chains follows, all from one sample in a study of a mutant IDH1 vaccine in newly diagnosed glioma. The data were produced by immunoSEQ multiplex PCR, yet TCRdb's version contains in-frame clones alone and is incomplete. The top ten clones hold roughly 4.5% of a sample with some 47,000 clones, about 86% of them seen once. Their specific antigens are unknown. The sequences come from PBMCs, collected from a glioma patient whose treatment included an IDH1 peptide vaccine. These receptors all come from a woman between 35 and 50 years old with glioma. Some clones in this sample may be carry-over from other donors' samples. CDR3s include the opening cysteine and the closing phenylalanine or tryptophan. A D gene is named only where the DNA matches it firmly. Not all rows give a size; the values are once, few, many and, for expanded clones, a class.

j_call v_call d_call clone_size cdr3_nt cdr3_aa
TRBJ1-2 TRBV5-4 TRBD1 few TGTGCCAGCAGCTTGGACGCAGGGGGCAACTATGGCTACACCTTC CASSLDAGGNYGYTF
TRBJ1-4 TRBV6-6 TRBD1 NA TGTGCCAGCAGACCAAGGGGGCCGGGTGAAAAACTGTTTTTT CASRPRGPGEKLFF
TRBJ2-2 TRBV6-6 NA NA TGTGCCAGCAGTTTCGGGGGCACCGGGGAGCTGTTTTTT CASSFGGTGELFF
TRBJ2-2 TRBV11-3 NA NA TGTGCCAGCAGCTTAGTTACAACCGGGGAGCTGTTTTTT CASSLVTTGELFF
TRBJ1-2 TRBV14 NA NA TGTGCCAGCAGCAAAGCCCGGACAACGCTTCTAAACTATGGCTACACCTTC CASSKARTTLLNYGYTF
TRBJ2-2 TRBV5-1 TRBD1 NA TGCGCCAGCAGCTTGCCGCAGGGGGACACCGGGGAGCTGTTTTTT CASSLPQGDTGELFF
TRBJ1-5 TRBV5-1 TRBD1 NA TGCGCCAGCAGAGAAGTGACAGGGTCAGGCCAGCCCCAGCATTTT CASREVTGSGQPQHF
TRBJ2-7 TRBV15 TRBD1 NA TGTGCCACCAGGGGACAGGGTGCCCTCGAGCAGTACTTC CATRGQGALEQYF
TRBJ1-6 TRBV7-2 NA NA TGTGCCAGCATCCCGGTGACAGGAGGCTCACCCCTCCACTTT CASIPVTGGSPLHF
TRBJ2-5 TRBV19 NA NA TGTGCCAGTAGTATGTACGGGCCCGAGACCCAGTACTTC CASSMYGPETQYF
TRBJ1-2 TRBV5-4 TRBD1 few TGTGCCACGGACCGTTTTATTGGGACAGGCTATGGCTACACCTTC CATDRFIGTGYGYTF
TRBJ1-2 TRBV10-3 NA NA TGTGCCATCAGTGTTAAGGGTATGGACTATGGCTACACCTTC CAISVKGMDYGYTF
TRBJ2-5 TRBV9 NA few TGTGCCAGCAGCGTAGAGAACAGGGCGGGTGAGACCCAGTACTTC CASSVENRAGETQYF
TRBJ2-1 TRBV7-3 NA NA TGTGCCAGCAGCAAGGGGATGTGGAATGAGCAGTTCTTC CASSKGMWNEQFF
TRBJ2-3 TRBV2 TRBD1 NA TGTGCCAGCATTTGGGACAGTTCGCGCACAGATACGCAGTATTTT CASIWDSSRTDTQYF
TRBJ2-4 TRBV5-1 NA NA TGCGCCAGCGCCGAGGGGGGCGTGGGAAACATTCAGTACTTC CASAEGGVGNIQYF
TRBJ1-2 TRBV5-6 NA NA TGTGCCAGCAGCTTGGCCGGGGGGGGCCCTAACTATGGCTACACCTTC CASSLAGGGPNYGYTF
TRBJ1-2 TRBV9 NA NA TGTGCCAGCAGCGTTGCGACGTCCGGGAAGAGCTATGGCTACACCTTC CASSVATSGKSYGYTF
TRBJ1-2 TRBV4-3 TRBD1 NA TGCGCCAGCAGCCAAGTCTTAGGGGGCCGGGGCTACACCTTC CASSQVLGGRGYTF
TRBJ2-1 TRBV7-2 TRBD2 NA TGTGCCACTCACGCTATGCGAGGTAGGACTAGCGGGAACTATGAGCAGTTCTTC CATHAMRGRTSGNYEQFF
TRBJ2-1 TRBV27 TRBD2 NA TGTGCCAGCAGTTTCTCCACTAGCGGGGGGGCGGGGGAGCAGTTCTTC CASSFSTSGGAGEQFF
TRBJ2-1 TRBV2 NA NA TGTGCCAGCATCCCGGGGACTCCGTACAATGAGCAGTTCTTC CASIPGTPYNEQFF
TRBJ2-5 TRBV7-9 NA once TGTGCCAGCAGTCCTACAGGGTACGGTGAGACCCAGTACTTC CASSPTGYGETQYF
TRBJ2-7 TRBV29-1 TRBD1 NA TGCAGCGTGGCCGGGACAGTTGCATACGAGCAGTACTTC CSVAGTVAYEQYF
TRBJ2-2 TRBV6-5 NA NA TGTGCCAGCAGACTAAGCGGACAGAACACCGGGGAGCTGTTTTTT CASRLSGQNTGELFF
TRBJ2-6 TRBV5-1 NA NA TGCGCCAGCAGCTTGGGCAGGGCGCTGGGGGCCAACGTCCTGACTTTC CASSLGRALGANVLTF
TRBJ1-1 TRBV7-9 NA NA TGTGCCAGCAGACAATCCGGGACAAGCACTGAAGCTTTCTTT CASRQSGTSTEAFF
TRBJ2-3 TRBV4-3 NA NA TGCGCCAGCAGCCAAACAGCCATCGGACGCACAGATACGCAGTATTTT CASSQTAIGRTDTQYF
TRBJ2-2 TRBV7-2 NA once TGTGCCAGCAGCTGGAACCTTTGGACGGTGAACACCGGGGAGCTGTTTTTT CASSWNLWTVNTGELFF
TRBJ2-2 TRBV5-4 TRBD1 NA TGTGCCAGCAGTTCGGACAGGGGCCCCACCGGGGAGCTGTTTTTT CASSSDRGPTGELFF
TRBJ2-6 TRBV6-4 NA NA TGTGCCAGCAGTGCAGTCTCTGGGGCCAACGTCCTGACTTTC CASSAVSGANVLTF
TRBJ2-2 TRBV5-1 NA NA TGCGCCAGCAGCTCGAAAGGGACCGGGGAGCTGTTTTTT CASSSKGTGELFF
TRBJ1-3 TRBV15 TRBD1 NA TGTGCCACCAGCAGGGACAGGGGGACCGGAAACACCATATATTTT CATSRDRGTGNTIYF
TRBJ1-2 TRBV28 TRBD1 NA TGTGCCAGCGGACAGGCTTCATGGGGGTACTATGGCTACACCTTC CASGQASWGYYGYTF
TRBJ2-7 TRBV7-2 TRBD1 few TGTGCCAGCAGCTTTTCAGGGGGCGCGTACGAGCAGTACTTC CASSFSGGAYEQYF
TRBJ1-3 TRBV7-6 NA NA TGTGCCAGCAGCCTCGGTGGGCAGTTCCAAAGTTCTGGAAACACCATATATTTT CASSLGGQFQSSGNTIYF
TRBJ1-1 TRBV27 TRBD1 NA TGTGCCAGCAGTTGGATGGGACAGGGGGCTAGGGGGGCTGAAGCTTTCTTT CASSWMGQGARGAEAFF
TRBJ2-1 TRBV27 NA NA TGTGCCAGCACTTTGTACAATGAGCAGTTCTTC CASTLYNEQFF